This TCR beta chain was sequenced in a study of technical replicates of blood from a handful of donors. The data were produced by immunoSEQ multiplex PCR, yet TCRdb's version contains in-frame clones alone and is incomplete. The data contain 84,000 or so clones, 93% of them singletons. Trimming left V 4 bases short and J 3 bases short, with 21 bases between. Germline V gene lookup returns CDR1 SEHNR and CDR2 FQNEAQ (reference sequence). The CDR3 is 17 amino acids. This clone was observed once. Sequenced material: T cells isolated from PBMCs. The genes are TRBV7-9 and TRBJ1-2, with D possibly matching TRBD1 (6 bases). This TCR derives from a human donor in good health. The CDR3 region has the DNA TGTGCCAGCAGCTCACCAATGGGGGGGGCGGAGGACTATGGCTACACCTTC. This translates into CASSSPMGGAEDYGYTF.